A selection of T cell receptor beta chains follows, all from one sample in a study of CD8 T cells in ankylosing spondylitis. TCRdb independently ran MiXCR on the 5' RACE reads; one entry per CDR3 protein. Here the sample spans 350,000 to 550,000 distinct CDR3 sequences, 25% to 30% being singletons. Material: blood, either unsorted or a sorted T cell fraction (not recorded which). The receptors come from a male donor with ankylosing spondylitis. CDR3s include the opening cysteine and the closing phenylalanine or tryptophan. A D gene is named only where the DNA matches it firmly. Not every row has a clone size; where given, it reads once, few, many or a size class.

clone size: many
V gene: TRBV5-1
J gene: TRBJ1-1
D gene: NA
CDR3 protein: CASSLVPENTEAFF
CDR3 DNA: TGCGCCAGCAGCTTGGTTCCGGAGAACACTGAAGCTTTCTTT

clone size: few
V gene: TRBV7-6
J gene: TRBJ1-3
D gene: NA
CDR3 protein: CASSRRVGGSGNTIYF
CDR3 DNA: TGTGCCAGCAGCCGGAGGGTAGGCGGATCTGGAAACACCATATATTTT

clone size: NA
V gene: TRBV20-1
J gene: TRBJ2-5
D gene: NA
CDR3 protein: CSASNRAETQYF
CDR3 DNA: TGCAGTGCTAGTAACAGGGCTGAGACCCAGTACTTC

clone size: few
V gene: TRBV5-1
J gene: TRBJ1-3
D gene: NA
CDR3 protein: CASSLEPRGSGNTIYF
CDR3 DNA: TGCGCCAGCAGCCTCGAGCCCCGGGGGTCTGGAAACACCATATATTTT

clone size: NA
V gene: TRBV3-1
J gene: TRBJ2-3
D gene: NA
CDR3 protein: CASSHEGTDTQYF
CDR3 DNA: TGTGCCAGCAGCCACGAGGGCACAGATACGCAGTATTTT

clone size: few
V gene: TRBV12-3/TRBV12-4
J gene: TRBJ2-5
D gene: NA
CDR3 protein: CASSAPLRGAETQYF
CDR3 DNA: TGTGCCAGCAGTGCACCTCTAAGGGGGGCAGAGACCCAGTACTTC

clone size: once
V gene: TRBV6-2/TRBV6-3
J gene: TRBJ2-3
D gene: NA
CDR3 protein: CASKLEYSSDTQYF
CDR3 DNA: TGTGCCAGCAAACTTGAATATTCGTCGGATACGCAGTATTTT

clone size: NA
V gene: TRBV19
J gene: TRBJ2-7
D gene: NA
CDR3 protein: CASSIRGGHEQYF
CDR3 DNA: TGTGCCAGTAGTATTCGGGGAGGCCACGAGCAGTACTTC

clone size: NA
V gene: TRBV20-1
J gene: TRBJ1-3
D gene: NA
CDR3 protein: CSAHDRRSGNTIYF
CDR3 DNA: TGCAGTGCACACGACAGGAGGAGTGGAAACACCATATATTTT

clone size: NA
V gene: TRBV28
J gene: TRBJ1-2
D gene: NA
CDR3 protein: CASSPSGVPNYGYTF
CDR3 DNA: TGTGCCAGCAGTCCTTCAGGGGTCCCTAACTATGGCTACACCTTC

clone size: NA
V gene: TRBV12-3/TRBV12-4
J gene: TRBJ2-3
D gene: TRBD2
CDR3 protein: CASTVGSLAGADTQYF
CDR3 DNA: TGTGCCAGCACCGTGGGCTCGCTAGCGGGGGCAGATACGCAGTATTTT

clone size: NA
V gene: TRBV20-1
J gene: TRBJ2-3
D gene: NA
CDR3 protein: CSAIIAESHTQYF
CDR3 DNA: TGCAGTGCCATCATAGCCGAAAGCCATACGCAGTATTTT

clone size: few
V gene: TRBV20-1
J gene: TRBJ1-1
D gene: NA
CDR3 protein: CSARGPSRTEAFF
CDR3 DNA: TGCAGTGCTAGAGGCCCCAGCAGGACTGAAGCTTTCTTT

clone size: few
V gene: TRBV3-1
J gene: TRBJ1-5
D gene: NA
CDR3 protein: CASSQARSRGENQPQHF
CDR3 DNA: TGTGCCAGCAGCCAAGCACGCAGCAGGGGTGAGAATCAGCCCCAGCATTTT

clone size: once
V gene: TRBV2
J gene: TRBJ1-3
D gene: NA
CDR3 protein: CASREDSGNTIYF
CDR3 DNA: TGTGCCAGCAGAGAGGACTCTGGAAACACCATATATTTT

clone size: few
V gene: TRBV29-1
J gene: TRBJ2-5
D gene: TRBD1
CDR3 protein: CSANRPGQVLYF
CDR3 DNA: TGCAGCGCCAACAGGCCGGGACAGGTTCTTTACTTC

clone size: few
V gene: TRBV2
J gene: TRBJ2-2
D gene: NA
CDR3 protein: CASSVGGAQGGELFF
CDR3 DNA: TGTGCCAGCAGTGTTGGGGGGGCGCAGGGCGGGGAGCTGTTTTTT

clone size: many
V gene: TRBV10-3
J gene: TRBJ2-5
D gene: TRBD2
CDR3 protein: CAISESGTIAQYF
CDR3 DNA: TGTGCCATCAGTGAGTCGGGGACTATCGCCCAGTACTTC

clone size: NA
V gene: TRBV29-1
J gene: TRBJ2-3
D gene: NA
CDR3 protein: CSVGTPTGGTDTQYF
CDR3 DNA: TGCAGCGTTGGCACTCCAACCGGGGGCACAGATACGCAGTATTTT

clone size: few
V gene: TRBV5-1
J gene: TRBJ2-5
D gene: NA
CDR3 protein: CASTLGVYQETQYF
CDR3 DNA: TGCGCCAGCACCCTTGGAGTCTACCAAGAGACCCAGTACTTC

clone size: few
V gene: TRBV12-3/TRBV12-4
J gene: TRBJ1-1
D gene: NA
CDR3 protein: CASSPWGVRNTEAFF
CDR3 DNA: TGTGCCAGCAGTCCATGGGGGGTGCGGAACACTGAAGCTTTCTTT

clone size: few
V gene: TRBV12-3/TRBV12-4
J gene: TRBJ1-1
D gene: TRBD1
CDR3 protein: CASSLQGGAGKAFF
CDR3 DNA: TGTGCCAGCAGTTTGCAAGGGGGCGCGGGGAAAGCTTTCTTT

clone size: few
V gene: TRBV20-1
J gene: TRBJ2-5
D gene: NA
CDR3 protein: CSARDLRLQETQYF
CDR3 DNA: TGCAGTGCTAGAGATCTAAGACTACAAGAGACCCAGTACTTC

clone size: NA
V gene: TRBV5-8
J gene: TRBJ2-5
D gene: TRBD2
CDR3 protein: CASSRGGAGAVETQYF
CDR3 DNA: TGTGCCAGCAGCCGGGGGGGAGCGGGAGCGGTAGAGACCCAGTACTTC

clone size: few
V gene: TRBV12-3/TRBV12-4
J gene: TRBJ2-6
D gene: NA
CDR3 protein: CASSSGRVHSGANVLTF
CDR3 DNA: TGTGCCAGCAGTTCGGGCAGGGTCCACTCTGGGGCCAACGTCCTGACTTTC

clone size: NA
V gene: TRBV7-6
J gene: TRBJ2-1
D gene: NA
CDR3 protein: CASSLVGVGVDEQFF
CDR3 DNA: TGTGCCAGCAGCTTAGTAGGGGTGGGAGTAGATGAGCAGTTCTTC

clone size: few
V gene: TRBV2
J gene: TRBJ1-5
D gene: NA
CDR3 protein: CASSRGGFSNQPQHF
CDR3 DNA: TGTGCCAGCAGCCGCGGGGGATTCAGCAATCAGCCCCAGCATTTT

clone size: NA
V gene: TRBV3-1
J gene: TRBJ2-2
D gene: NA
CDR3 protein: CASSHAGELFF
CDR3 DNA: TGTGCCAGCAGCCACGCCGGGGAGCTGTTTTTT

clone size: few
V gene: TRBV6-5
J gene: TRBJ1-6
D gene: NA
CDR3 protein: CASTERNSPLHF
CDR3 DNA: TGTGCCAGCACAGAGAGGAATTCACCCCTCCACTTT

clone size: NA
V gene: TRBV11-1
J gene: TRBJ1-1
D gene: TRBD1
CDR3 protein: CASSLRTGWREVETEAFF
CDR3 DNA: TGTGCCAGCAGCCTACGGACAGGTTGGAGGGAGGTGGAAACTGAAGCTTTCTTT

clone size: NA
V gene: TRBV6-5
J gene: TRBJ2-1
D gene: TRBD2
CDR3 protein: CASSSLAGVPSNEQFF
CDR3 DNA: TGTGCCAGCAGTTCACTAGCGGGAGTACCCTCCAATGAGCAGTTCTTC

clone size: NA
V gene: TRBV11-3
J gene: TRBJ1-1
D gene: NA
CDR3 protein: CASSLGGRHVAEAFF
CDR3 DNA: TGTGCCAGCAGCTTGGGGGGCAGGCACGTAGCGGAAGCTTTCTTT

clone size: many
V gene: TRBV15
J gene: TRBJ2-3
D gene: NA
CDR3 protein: CATSRDLQGGASDTQYF
CDR3 DNA: TGTGCCACCAGCAGAGATCTCCAGGGGGGAGCAAGTGATACGCAGTATTTT

clone size: NA
V gene: TRBV5-1
J gene: TRBJ2-1
D gene: TRBD2
CDR3 protein: CASSSDPTSGVSYNEQFF
CDR3 DNA: TGCGCCAGCAGCTCGGACCCAACTAGCGGGGTCTCCTACAATGAGCAGTTCTTC

clone size: few
V gene: TRBV6-5
J gene: TRBJ1-3
D gene: NA
CDR3 protein: CASSFNRDYSGNTIYF
CDR3 DNA: TGTGCCAGCAGTTTTAACCGGGATTACTCTGGAAACACCATATATTTT

clone size: few
V gene: TRBV11-2
J gene: TRBJ2-3
D gene: TRBD1
CDR3 protein: CASSLPGQGSDTQYF
CDR3 DNA: TGTGCCAGCAGCCTACCGGGACAGGGTTCAGATACGCAGTATTTT

clone size: NA
V gene: TRBV24-1
J gene: TRBJ1-2
D gene: NA
CDR3 protein: CATSDEIYGYTF
CDR3 DNA: TGTGCCACCAGTGATGAAATCTATGGCTACACCTTC

clone size: few
V gene: TRBV7-9
J gene: TRBJ2-1
D gene: NA
CDR3 protein: CASSFSASGQFF
CDR3 DNA: TGTGCCAGCAGCTTCTCGGCGAGTGGGCAGTTCTTC

clone size: NA
V gene: TRBV3-1
J gene: TRBJ2-1
D gene: TRBD2
CDR3 protein: CASSQIAGLNEQFF
CDR3 DNA: TGTGCCAGCAGCCAGATAGCGGGATTAAATGAGCAGTTCTTC

clone size: NA
V gene: TRBV18
J gene: TRBJ2-1
D gene: NA
CDR3 protein: CASSLGFNNEQFF
CDR3 DNA: TGTGCCAGCTCATTGGGGTTCAATAATGAGCAGTTCTTC